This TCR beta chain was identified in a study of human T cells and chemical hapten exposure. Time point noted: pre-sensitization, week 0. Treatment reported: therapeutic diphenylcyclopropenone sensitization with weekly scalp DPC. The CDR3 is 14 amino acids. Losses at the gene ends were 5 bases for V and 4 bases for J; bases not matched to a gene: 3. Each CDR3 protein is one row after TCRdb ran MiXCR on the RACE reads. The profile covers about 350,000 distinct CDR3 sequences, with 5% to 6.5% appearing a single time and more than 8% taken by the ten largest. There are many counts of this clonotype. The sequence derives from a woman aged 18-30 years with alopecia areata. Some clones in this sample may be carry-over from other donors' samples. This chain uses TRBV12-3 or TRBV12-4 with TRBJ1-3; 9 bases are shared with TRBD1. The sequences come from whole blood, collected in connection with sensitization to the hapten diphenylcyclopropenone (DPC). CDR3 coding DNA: TGTGCCAGCAGTACAGGGGGCGCCGGAAACACCATATATTTT. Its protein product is CASSTGGAGNTIYF.